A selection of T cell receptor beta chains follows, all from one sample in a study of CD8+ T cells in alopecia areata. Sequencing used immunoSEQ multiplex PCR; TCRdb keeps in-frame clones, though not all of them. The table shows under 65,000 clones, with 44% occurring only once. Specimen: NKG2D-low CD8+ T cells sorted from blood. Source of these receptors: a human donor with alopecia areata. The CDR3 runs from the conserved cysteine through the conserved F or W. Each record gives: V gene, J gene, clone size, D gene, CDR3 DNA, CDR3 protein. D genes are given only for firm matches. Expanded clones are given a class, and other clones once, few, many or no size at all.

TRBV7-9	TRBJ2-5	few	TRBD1	TGTGCCAGCAGCTCACCGACAGGGGGGGAAGAGACCCAGTACTTC	CASSSPTGGEETQYF
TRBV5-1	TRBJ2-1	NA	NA	TGCGCCAGCAGCTCCGGGACAAGCTCCTACAATGAGCAGTTCTTC	CASSSGTSSYNEQFF
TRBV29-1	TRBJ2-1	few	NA	TGCAGCGTTGAAGGCCTGTTAAGAGGGAAAGGGCACAATGAGCAGTTCTTC	CSVEGLLRGKGHNEQFF
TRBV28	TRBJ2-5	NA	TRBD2	TGTGCCAGCACCTTCACTAGCGATCAAGAGACCCAGTACTTC	CASTFTSDQETQYF
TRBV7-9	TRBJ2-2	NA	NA	TGTGCCAGCAGCTTGGTTTTGGGGGACGGTACCGGGGAGCTGTTTTTT	CASSLVLGDGTGELFF
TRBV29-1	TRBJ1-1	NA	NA	TGCAGCGGGGGACGGGAGAACACTGAAGCTTTCTTT	CSGGRENTEAFF
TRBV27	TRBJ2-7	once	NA	TGTGCCAGCAGTTTTTTTGCGGGGACCTACGAGCAGTACTTC	CASSFFAGTYEQYF
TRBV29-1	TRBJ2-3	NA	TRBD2	TGCAGCGTTGCGGGAGGGCCTGAGGCGACAGATACGCAGTATTTT	CSVAGGPEATDTQYF
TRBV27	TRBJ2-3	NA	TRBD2	TGTGCCAGCAGTTCCCGTTTAGCGGGAAGTAGCACAGATACGCAGTATTTT	CASSSRLAGSSTDTQYF
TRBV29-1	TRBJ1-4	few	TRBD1	TGCAGCGCCTGGGACATACAGGGGGGTGAAAAACTGTTTTTT	CSAWDIQGGEKLFF
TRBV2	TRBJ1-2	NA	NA	TGTGCCAGCAGTGAAGCCCTCTTTTCAGCCCGCTATGGCTACACCTTC	CASSEALFSARYGYTF
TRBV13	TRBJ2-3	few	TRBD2	TGTGCCAGCAGTGAGCGGGGTAGCACAGATACGCAGTATTTT	CASSERGSTDTQYF
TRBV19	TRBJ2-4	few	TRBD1	TGTGCCAGTAGTTTCGGGACAGGGAAATATGGGGCCAAAAACATTCAGTACTTC	CASSFGTGKYGAKNIQYF
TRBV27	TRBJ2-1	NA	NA	TGTGCCAGCAGTATTATCGGGCAACGGGGTAATGAGCAGTTCTTC	CASSIIGQRGNEQFF
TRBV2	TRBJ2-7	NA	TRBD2	TGTGCCAGCATGGGGGGGTACTACGAGCAGTACTTC	CASMGGYYEQYF
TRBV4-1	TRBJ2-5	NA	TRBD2	TGCGCCAGCAGCCACGCCGGGGGGGAGACCCAGTACTTC	CASSHAGGETQYF
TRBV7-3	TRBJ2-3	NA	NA	TGTGCCAGCAGCTTAGTGGGCGGGTCCAGAGATACGCAGTATTTT	CASSLVGGSRDTQYF
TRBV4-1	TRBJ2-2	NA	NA	TGCGCCAGCAGCCAAGAGTGGGGCCGGACCGCCGGGGAGCTGTTTTTT	CASSQEWGRTAGELFF
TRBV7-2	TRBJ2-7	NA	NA	TGTGCCAGCAGCCTAGCCCACTCCTACGAGCAGTACTTC	CASSLAHSYEQYF
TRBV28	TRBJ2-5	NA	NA	TGTGCCAGCAGTTTACACGAGGAGGGCCAGGAGACCCAGTACTTC	CASSLHEEGQETQYF
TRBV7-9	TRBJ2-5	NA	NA	TGTGCCAGCAGCCCCAGAGAGACCCAGTACTTC	CASSPRETQYF
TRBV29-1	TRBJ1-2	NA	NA	TGCAGCGTTTATAAGGGGATCCATGGCTACACCTTC	CSVYKGIHGYTF
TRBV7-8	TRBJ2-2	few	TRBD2	TGTGCCAGCAGCTCGAGGACTAGCGGGAGGGCCATAACGTACACCGGGGAGCTGTTTTTT	CASSSRTSGRAITYTGELFF
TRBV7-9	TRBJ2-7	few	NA	TGTGCCAGCAGCTTAGCTGTCCCCTACGAGCAGTACTTC	CASSLAVPYEQYF
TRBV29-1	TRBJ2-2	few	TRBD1	TGCAGCGCCATAACCCGGGACAGATCGAACACCGGGGAGCTGTTTTTT	CSAITRDRSNTGELFF
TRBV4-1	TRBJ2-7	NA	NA	TGCGCCAGCAGCCAACCGAGCGTGCAACAGGAGCTGTACTTC	CASSQPSVQQELYF
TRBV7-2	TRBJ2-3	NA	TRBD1	TGTGCCAGCAGCTTAGTGGCAGGGGGTTGGGCAGATACGCAGTATTTT	CASSLVAGGWADTQYF
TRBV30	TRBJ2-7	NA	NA	TGTGCCTGGAGTACACCGGGACGATCCCGCGAGCAGTACTTC	CAWSTPGRSREQYF
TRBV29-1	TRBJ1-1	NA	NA	TGCAGCGTTGTCTCCGGAGACTACACTGAAGCTTTCTTT	CSVVSGDYTEAFF
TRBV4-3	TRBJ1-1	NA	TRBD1	TGCGCCAGCAGCCATGGGACAGCCCCCTCTGAAGCTTTCTTT	CASSHGTAPSEAFF
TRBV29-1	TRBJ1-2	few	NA	TGCAGCGTTGAAGGGCAGATCTATGGCTACACCTTC	CSVEGQIYGYTF
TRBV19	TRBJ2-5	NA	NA	TGTGCCAGTAGTATAGAGGCGCTGGGACAAGAGACCCAGTACTTC	CASSIEALGQETQYF
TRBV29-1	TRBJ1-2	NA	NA	TGCAGCGTTGCGGGAGATGGCTACACCTTC	CSVAGDGYTF
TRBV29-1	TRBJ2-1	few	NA	TGCAGCGTTTCGAGGGCGTCTCCCTACAATGAGCAGTTCTTC	CSVSRASPYNEQFF
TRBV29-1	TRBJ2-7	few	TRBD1	TGCAGCGGACGGGACAGTTCCTACGAGCAGTACTTC	CSGRDSSYEQYF
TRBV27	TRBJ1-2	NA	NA	TGTGCCAGCAGTTGGGACCGTACGGTCAGGGACTATGGCTACACCTTC	CASSWDRTVRDYGYTF
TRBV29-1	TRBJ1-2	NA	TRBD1	TGCAGCGCCCTGACAGGGAACTATGGCTACACCTTC	CSALTGNYGYTF
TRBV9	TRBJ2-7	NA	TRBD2	TGTGCCAGCAGCGTAGTTGATAGCGGGGGTTACGAGCAGTACTTC	CASSVVDSGGYEQYF
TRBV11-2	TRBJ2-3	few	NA	TGTGCCAGCAGCGATTATAGCACAGATACGCAGTATTTT	CASSDYSTDTQYF
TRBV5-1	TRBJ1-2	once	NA	TGCGCCAGCAGCTCCGACGGTTCCCTTGGCTATGGCTACACCTTC	CASSSDGSLGYGYTF
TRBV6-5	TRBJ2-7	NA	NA	TGTGCCAGCAGTCAAGTTCGTCACGTAGCCTACGAGCAGTACTTC	CASSQVRHVAYEQYF
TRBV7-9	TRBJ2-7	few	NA	TGTGCCAGCAGCTTAGAGGGCCAGATGTACTTC	CASSLEGQMYF
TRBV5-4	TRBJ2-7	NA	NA	TGTGCCAGCAGCTTTAACGACGAGCAGTACTTC	CASSFNDEQYF
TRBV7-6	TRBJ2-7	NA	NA	TGTGCCAGCAGCTTGGGACGGACCTACGAGCAGTACTTC	CASSLGRTYEQYF
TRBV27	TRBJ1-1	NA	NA	TGTGCCAGCAGTTCCCCGACCTTAACAGGGTCCACTGAAGCTTTCTTT	CASSSPTLTGSTEAFF
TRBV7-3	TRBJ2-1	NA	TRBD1	TGTGCCAGCAGCTTAGCGAGACAGGGGGGGTACAATGAGCAGTTCTTC	CASSLARQGGYNEQFF
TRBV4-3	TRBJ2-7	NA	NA	TGCGCCAGCAGCCAGAGTATGGCCTACGAGCAGTACTTC	CASSQSMAYEQYF
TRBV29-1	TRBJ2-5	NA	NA	TGCAGCGTTGCTCCGGGACACTTGGCGGAGACCCAGTACTTC	CSVAPGHLAETQYF
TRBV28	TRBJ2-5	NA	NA	TGTGCCAGCAGTAAACTCCGTCGGGATCAAGAGACCCAGTACTTC	CASSKLRRDQETQYF